The present T cell receptor beta chain was sequenced within a study of shared clonotypes between healthy human individuals. Whole-study context: Every donor yielded three CD4 naive, three CD4 memory, two CD8 naive and one CD8 memory plate.

The table came from immunoSEQ multiplex PCR; TCRdb's copy has only in-frame clones and leaves some out. The top ten clones hold about 1.5% of a sample with about 980,000 clones, roughly 72% of them seen once. V was shortened by 7 bases and J by 1 base, with 10 bases between the two germline ends. The CDR3 is made up of 13 amino acids. The germline V gene has CDR1 SNHLY and CDR2 FYNNEI. Study observations and caveats: Compared with memory subsets, naive subsets generally had larger estimated richness.

This clone has just a few counts. Antigen unknown. Material for sequencing was memory CD4+ T cells sorted from blood. The subset is: CD45RA-negative fraction. This clonotype was obtained from a man between 18 and 35 years old in good health. The chain links TRBV2 to TRBJ1-1; tentatively, D is TRBD1 (5 bases). This CDR3 is CASMKTENTEAFF. The CDR3 coding sequence is TGTGCCAGCATGAAGACAGAGAACACTGAAGCTTTCTTT.